The rows below give T cell receptor beta chains drawn from one sample of a study of Tregs in tolerant kidney transplant recipients. The table came from immunoSEQ multiplex PCR; TCRdb's copy has only in-frame clones and leaves some out. The table shows tens of thousands of clones, with more than 85% occurring only once. This specimen was CD4+ T cells from blood (PBMCs), taken 24 months after the transplant. These receptors were taken from a human patient who received a combined kidney and bone marrow transplant. Some of the T cells might come from the graft donor. CDR3s include the opening cysteine and the closing phenylalanine or tryptophan. D genes are given only for firm matches. For some rows the clone size is stated as once, few or many, or as a class when expanded; others skip it.

J	size	D	V	DNA	CDR3
TRBJ1-1	-	TRBD1	TRBV7-2	TGTGCCAGCAGCTTACAGACAGGGACGGGCTTTCCAGCTTTCTTT	CASSLQTGTGFPAFF
TRBJ1-2	-	-	TRBV2	TGTGCCAGCAGTGTGACAGACTATGGCTACACCTTC	CASSVTDYGYTF
TRBJ2-1	-	-	TRBV7-3	TGTGCCATAGAAAGTGGGAGTCGATCCTACAATGAGCAGTTCTTC	CAIESGSRSYNEQFF
TRBJ2-1	-	TRBD2	TRBV7-2	TGTGCCAGCAGCTTATCGGACCTGGCGGGAGCTTTCTACAATGAGCAGTTCTTC	CASSLSDLAGAFYNEQFF
TRBJ2-6	-	-	TRBV4-3	TGCGCCAGCAGCCAAGCAGGGCCTTCTGGGGCCAACGTCCTGACTTTC	CASSQAGPSGANVLTF
TRBJ2-5	-	TRBD1	TRBV27	TGTGCCAGCAGTTCTTACAGGGGGTTACGGGAGACCCAGTACTTC	CASSSYRGLRETQYF
TRBJ2-5	-	TRBD2	TRBV9	TGTGCCAGCACCATGGGACTAGCGGAAGAGACCCAGTACTTC	CASTMGLAEETQYF
TRBJ2-3	once	TRBD2	TRBV10-3	TGTGCCATCAGTGGGGGACTAGCGGGGGGGAGCACAGATACGCAGTATTTT	CAISGGLAGGSTDTQYF
TRBJ2-5	-	-	TRBV19	TGTGCCAGTAGCGAAGACAGGAAAGAGACCCAGTACTTC	CASSEDRKETQYF
TRBJ2-7	-	TRBD2	TRBV5-1	TGCGCCAGCAGCTTGGAAGCGGGGGGGGAGCAGTACTTC	CASSLEAGGEQYF
TRBJ1-2	once	-	TRBV28	TGTGCCAGCAGTCCCGGCGGAGGCTACACCTTC	CASSPGGGYTF
TRBJ2-1	-	TRBD2	TRBV9	TGTGCCAGCAGCGTAAGCGGGAGCTCCTACAATGAGCAGTTCTTC	CASSVSGSSYNEQFF
TRBJ2-1	-	TRBD1	TRBV10-3	TGTGCCATCAGAGCCGGGACAGGGCATTACAATGAGCAGTTCTTC	CAIRAGTGHYNEQFF
TRBJ2-1	-	TRBD2	TRBV19	TGTGCCAGTAGTAGGACTAGCGTCCCCTACAATGAGCAGTTCTTC	CASSRTSVPYNEQFF
TRBJ2-7	once	-	TRBV11-3	TGTGCCAGCAGCGCCGGGACACGGCTCTCCTACGAGCAGTACTTC	CASSAGTRLSYEQYF
TRBJ2-3	-	TRBD2	TRBV7-6	TGTGCCAGCAGCGGACGGGGAGCGGGGCAGGATACGCAGTATTTT	CASSGRGAGQDTQYF
TRBJ1-6	-	-	TRBV7-8	TGTGCCAGCAGCTTGAGGCAGAGGCCTACCTCCTATAATTCACCCCTCCACTTT	CASSLRQRPTSYNSPLHF
TRBJ1-2	-	-	TRBV7-2	TGTGCCAGCAGCTCCGGAAGAGGTGGTTATGGCTACACCTTC	CASSSGRGGYGYTF
TRBJ2-3	once	TRBD1	TRBV6-5	TGTGCCAACCGGGACAGGAGCACAGATACGCAGTATTTT	CANRDRSTDTQYF
TRBJ2-6	-	TRBD1	TRBV29-1	TGCAGCGTCGGTGACAGGGCTGGGGCCAACGTCCTGACTTTC	CSVGDRAGANVLTF
TRBJ1-1	-	-	TRBV28	TGTGCCAGCAGTTTTCCTGCGGGGGGATCTGAAGCTTTCTTT	CASSFPAGGSEAFF
TRBJ2-1	once	TRBD2	TRBV11-1	TGTGCCAGCAACTCGGGGGGGAATAACAATGAGCAGTTCTTC	CASNSGGNNNEQFF
TRBJ2-1	-	-	TRBV19	TGTGCCAGTAGAGACTTTTATGAGCAGTTCTTC	CASRDFYEQFF
TRBJ1-3	-	TRBD1	TRBV28	TGTGCCAGCAGACTTCGTGACAGGGTTGGAAACACCATATATTTT	CASRLRDRVGNTIYF
TRBJ2-3	-	-	TRBV18	TGTGCCAGCTCACCCCTTGGAGGCACAGATACGCAGTATTTT	CASSPLGGTDTQYF
TRBJ2-5	-	-	TRBV28	TGTGCCAGCCGAACAGGGTCGATTTGGGAGACCCAGTACTTC	CASRTGSIWETQYF
TRBJ1-2	-	-	TRBV9	TGTGCCAGCAGCGTAGAGCAGGGTTATGGCTACACCTTC	CASSVEQGYGYTF
TRBJ2-4	-	-	TRBV7-2	TGTGCCAGCAGCTCGTCGGGTGGAGGGAACATTCAGTACTTC	CASSSSGGGNIQYF
TRBJ2-1	once	TRBD2	TRBV6-1	TGTGCCAGCAGTGGGGGACTAGCGGGACCAAACCCTGCCTACAATGAGCAGTTCTTC	CASSGGLAGPNPAYNEQFF
TRBJ1-1	once	TRBD1	TRBV4-3	TGCGCCAGCAGCCTGAGGACAGGCATTGAAGCTTTCTTT	CASSLRTGIEAFF
TRBJ2-4	-	-	TRBV6-7	TGTGCCAGCAGTTCGAACACCAGCGGGGCCAAAAACATTCAGTACTTC	CASSSNTSGAKNIQYF
TRBJ1-5	-	-	TRBV30	TGTGCCTGGAGTGTAACCAGGGATCAGCCCCAGCATTTT	CAWSVTRDQPQHF
TRBJ1-2	-	-	TRBV5-1	TGCGCCAGCAGCTCATCTAACTATGGCTACACCTTC	CASSSSNYGYTF